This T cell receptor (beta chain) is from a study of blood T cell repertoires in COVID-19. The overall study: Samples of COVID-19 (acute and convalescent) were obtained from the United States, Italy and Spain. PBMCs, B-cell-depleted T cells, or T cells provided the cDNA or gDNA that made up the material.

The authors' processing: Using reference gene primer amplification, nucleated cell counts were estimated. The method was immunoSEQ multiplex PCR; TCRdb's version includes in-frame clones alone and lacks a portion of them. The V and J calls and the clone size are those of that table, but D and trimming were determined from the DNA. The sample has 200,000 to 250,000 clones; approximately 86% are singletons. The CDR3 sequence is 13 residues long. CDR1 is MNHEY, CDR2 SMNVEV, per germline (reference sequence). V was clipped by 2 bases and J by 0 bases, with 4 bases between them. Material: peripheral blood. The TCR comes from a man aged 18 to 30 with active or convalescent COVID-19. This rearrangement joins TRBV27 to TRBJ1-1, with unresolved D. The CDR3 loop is CASSLGLNTEAFF. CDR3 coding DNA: TGTGCCAGCAGTTTAGGCCTGAACACTGAAGCTTTCTTT.